Sequencing of this T cell receptor (beta chain) was carried out in a study of OX40 agonist ivuxolimab in advanced cancers. About the full investigation: Ivuxolimab was an agonistic, fully human IgG2 monoclonal antibody directed against OX40 (CD134), a costimulatory receptor. Intravenous ivuxolimab was administered to patients every 2 weeks at six dose levels: 0.01, 0.1, 0.3, 1.5, 3 and 10 mg/kg. Of the approximately 54 patients in dose escalation, about 20 had hepatocellular carcinoma, about 15 had melanoma, 9 had renal cell carcinoma and 9 had head and neck cancer. In the dose-escalation cohort, roughly 80% of patients were male, and the mean age was approximately 60 years, with a range of roughly 23 to 85. Prior anti-PD-1, anti-PD-L1 or anti-CTLA-4 therapy was permitted, and 30% to 50% of dose-escalation patients had received checkpoint inhibitors. Partial responses were achieved by three dose-escalation patients, of whom one had hepatocellular carcinoma and two had cutaneous melanoma. Peripheral TCRbeta sequencing was intended to test whether TCR sequence diversity was altered and clonal T-cell expansion was caused by ivuxolimab. The paper describes the monotherapy dose-escalation part (N of about 55 patients) of the phase I trial of ivuxolimab. Points the paper makes about the study in general: Low levels of normalized T-cell clonal expansion were also seen in some nonresponding patients. In the 0.1-3.0 mg/kg groups, partial responders had among the lowest normalized peripheral clonal expansion, particularly in CD8+ T cells. At doses of 0.1 to 3.0 mg/kg, clonal expansion of both CD4+ and CD8+ blood T cells was observed from baseline to week 6. Antigen specificity was not determined for the clonally expanded peripheral T cells. On average, CD8+ T cells showed more expanded clones than CD4+ T cells after ivuxolimab.

Taken from cysteine to phenylalanine, the CDR3 has 13 residues. The only DNA kept is the CDR3, 39 bases in frame from the first base. CDR1 and CDR2 are read off the germline V gene (reference sequence) as SEHNR and FQNEAQ. V lost 1 base and J lost 9 bases; the stretch between them is 10 bases long. This clone showed up just once. The clone's antigen remains unknown. No base qualities exist here, and no much larger clone lies one base off it. Genomic DNA was extracted from sorted cells for sequencing of the TCRbeta CDR3 region. The immunoSEQ Assay was used for sequencing of TCRbeta CDR3 regions. The table was pulled from immuneACCESS by TCRdb, which kept in-frame rearrangements only. Such tables lose some clones; where checked, under half of the loss comes from unresolved V genes, and the rest has no known cause. Present in this sample are 75,000 to 100,000 clones, approximately 88% of which were seen just once. The ten largest clones capture about a tenth of the sample.

Patients with a history of autoimmune disease or receiving systemic immunosuppression were excluded from the trial. Peripheral blood for TCR sequencing was collected from all dose cohorts at baseline, on cycle 4 day 1, and on cycle 7 day 1. The samples were drawn from a first-in-human, open-label, multicenter phase I dose-escalation trial of ivuxolimab. Adults with locally advanced or metastatic melanoma, renal cell carcinoma, hepatocellular carcinoma or head and neck squamous cell carcinoma were enrolled in the trial. Before TCR sequencing, CD4+ T cells and CD8+ T cells were sorted from peripheral blood as separate populations.

The TCR originated in an adult with an advanced solid tumor such as melanoma, head and neck, liver or kidney cancer. The sequence links TRBV7-9 to TRBJ1-5; TRBD1 could be the D gene, as 5 bases match. The sample was CD4+ or CD8+ T cells sorted from blood, taken in a trial of the OX40 agonist ivuxolimab. This receptor has the CDR3 CASSLEGQGPQHF. The DNA sequence is given as TGTGCCAGCAGCTTAGAAGGGCAGGGGCCCCAGCATTTT. Joined to the reference TRBV7-9 and TRBJ1-5 proteins, this CDR3 gives the full variable domain: DTGVSQNPRHKITKRGQNVTFRCDPISEHNRLYWYRQTLGQGPEFLTYFQNEAQLEKSRLLSDRFSAERPKGSFSTLEIQRTEQGDSAMYLCASSLEGQGPQHFGDGTRLSIL.